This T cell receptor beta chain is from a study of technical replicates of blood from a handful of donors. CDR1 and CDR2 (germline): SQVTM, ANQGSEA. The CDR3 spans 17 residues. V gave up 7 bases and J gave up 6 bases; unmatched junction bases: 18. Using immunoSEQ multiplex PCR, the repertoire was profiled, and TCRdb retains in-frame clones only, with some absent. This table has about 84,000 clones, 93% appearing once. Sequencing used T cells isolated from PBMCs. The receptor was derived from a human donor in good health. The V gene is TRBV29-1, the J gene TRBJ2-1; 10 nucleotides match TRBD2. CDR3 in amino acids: CSAEGLSGGFRPNEQFF. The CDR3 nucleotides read TGCAGCGCCGAGGGTCTTAGCGGGGGGTTCCGCCCCAATGAGCAGTTCTTC.